These T cell receptor beta chains were read from a single sample in a study of blood T cell repertoires in COVID-19. TCRdb's copy holds only in-frame clones and misses some; the assay was immunoSEQ multiplex PCR. The sample shows 250,000 to 350,000 clones, around 82% of them seen only once. The sample consisted of peripheral blood. Receptor source: a woman between 45 and 60 years old with acute or convalescent COVID-19. CDR3s leave out the opening cysteine and the closing phenylalanine or tryptophan. D genes are given only for firm matches. Not every row has a clone size; where given, it reads once, few, many or a size class.

ASSYPPKSSYNEQF	-	TRBV6-6	-	TRBJ2-1
SVVPGLSDTQY	-	TRBV29-1	-	TRBJ2-3
ATSDSSSAEETQY	-	TRBV24-1	-	TRBJ2-5
AVGRASYEQY	-	TRBV27	-	TRBJ2-7
ASTPGSQETQY	-	TRBV6-2/TRBV6-3	-	TRBJ2-5
AAMEGQWGNYGYT	-	TRBV28	once	TRBJ1-2
ASSPVARELNTEAF	-	TRBV4-1	-	TRBJ1-1
ASSPRSLEGMTF	-	TRBV3-1/TRBV3-2	-	TRBJ1-1
ASSEALRGFNYGYT	-	TRBV2	once	TRBJ1-2
SASGTAHNYGYT	TRBD1	TRBV29-1	-	TRBJ1-2
ASRTVTHSGNTIY	-	TRBV6-5	few	TRBJ1-3
ASSLEGQGDYGYT	TRBD1	TRBV27	few	TRBJ1-2
SVGGQGMTRNTEAF	TRBD1	TRBV29-1	-	TRBJ1-1
ASSEPRAGSVPF	-	TRBV10-1	-	TRBJ2-1
ASSLDGSGNEQF	-	TRBV5-1	-	TRBJ2-1
ASSVGSGDEKLF	-	TRBV9	once	TRBJ1-4
ASSSSGTGGYEQY	TRBD1	TRBV11-3	-	TRBJ2-7
ASSSRTGQNTEAF	TRBD1	TRBV5-1	-	TRBJ1-1
ASSQGEVGLGYT	-	TRBV3-1/TRBV3-2	-	TRBJ1-2
ASSQGGTPGPYEQY	-	TRBV4-3	-	TRBJ2-7
ASSPVAGGSTDTQY	TRBD2	TRBV4-1	-	TRBJ2-3
ASSLRGVEGYT	-	TRBV27	once	TRBJ1-2
ASSPDGTAYGYT	TRBD1	TRBV5-1	-	TRBJ1-2
AWGRGQNTEAF	-	TRBV30	-	TRBJ1-1
ASSRSPGQQEKLF	-	TRBV2	-	TRBJ1-4
ASRALQGSGNTIY	TRBD1	TRBV6-5	-	TRBJ1-3
ASSPGSGDTQY	-	TRBV7-9	-	TRBJ2-3
ASSPSRANEKLF	-	TRBV7-2	-	TRBJ1-4
ASSLASWRREETQY	-	TRBV5-1	-	TRBJ2-5
ASRGQGENIQY	TRBD1	TRBV19	-	TRBJ2-4
ATSRPGAEGREKLF	-	TRBV15	-	TRBJ1-4
ASSPPLAGQETQY	TRBD2	TRBV5-1	-	TRBJ2-5
ASSKGAGGTANYGYT	TRBD1	TRBV19	-	TRBJ1-2
ASRGQGPLREQY	TRBD1	TRBV2	-	TRBJ2-7
ASSPSTGDTQY	-	TRBV18	-	TRBJ2-3
SAPQPGENT	-	TRBV29-1	-	TRBJ1-2
ASSYLGTEGEKLF	TRBD1	TRBV6-5	-	TRBJ1-4
ASSLYASGITDTQY	-	TRBV7-9	-	TRBJ2-3
ASSKLSSGNTIY	-	TRBV27	-	TRBJ1-3
ASSLTDRGSNQPQH	TRBD1	TRBV11-1	-	TRBJ1-5
ASSLGGQGGNQPQH	TRBD1	TRBV5-5	-	TRBJ1-5
ASSPARGWTEAF	-	TRBV4-1	-	TRBJ1-1
ASSPSAANYGYT	-	TRBV4-2	-	TRBJ1-2
ASSLLTGTGNEKLF	TRBD1	TRBV5-1	-	TRBJ1-4
AWSVGGGETQY	-	TRBV30	once	TRBJ2-5
ASSLATGYNSPLH	-	TRBV7-2	-	TRBJ1-6
ASSLDPPGLFKLSEAF	-	TRBV27	-	TRBJ1-1
ASSRDRGNTIY	TRBD1	TRBV6-6	-	TRBJ1-3
ASSSQGPLH	-	TRBV12-3/TRBV12-4	-	TRBJ1-6